Each of the 31 T cell receptor beta chains below was sequenced from the same sample in a study of blood T cells in healthy people across ages. It was with a sample-barcoded 5' primer and a J-beta primer mix that a second PCR of roughly 7 to 12 cycles was run. Using its own MiXCR run on the 5' RACE reads, TCRdb lists one record per CDR3 protein. The sample has around 320,000 distinct CDR3 sequences, roughly a quarter seen once. Specimen: blood. The receptor source for this set is a woman in her 70s in good health.

This sequence joins TRBV6-6 and TRBJ2-7; the D is unclear. Germline loops: CDR1 MNHNY, CDR2 SVGAGI (reference sequence). V was trimmed by 8 bases and J by 3 bases, leaving 11 bases between them. The CDR3 sequence is 12 residues long. This chain's CDR3 is CASSSMVYEQYF. CDR3 in DNA: TGTGCCAGCTCGAGCATGGTCTACGAGCAGTACTTC.

In its sample, this clonotype was seen a few times. The rearrangement joins TRBV19 to TRBJ2-1, with D unresolved. Deletions cut 1 base from V and 0 bases from J, with 7 bases between. Germline V CDR1 and CDR2: LNHDA, SQIVND (reference sequence). The CDR3 is 15 residues long. This CDR3 reads CASSIAAFSYNEQFF. The CDR3 DNA reads TGTGCCAGTAGTATAGCGGCCTTCTCCTACAATGAGCAGTTCTTC.

V gene TRBV9 combines with J gene TRBJ2-2; no reliable D call. The germline V and J ends were trimmed by 4 bases and 6 bases, with 10 bases remaining between them. Germline V gene lookup returns CDR1 SGDLS and CDR2 YYNGEE. The CDR3 totals 13 residues. The CDR3 is CASSCGVAGELFF. The CDR3 DNA reads TGTGCCAGCAGCTGTGGAGTCGCCGGGGAGCTGTTTTTT.

This clonotype has a handful of counts. The V call is TRBV7-9, the J call TRBJ2-6; D remains unclear. Looked up from germline, CDR1 is SEHNR and CDR2 is FQNEAQ (reference sequence). Deletions cut 7 bases from V and 1 base from J, with 5 bases between. The CDR3 loop spans 13 amino acids. The CDR3 sequence is CASIRSGANVLTF. DNA for the CDR3: TGTGCCAGCATCAGGTCTGGGGCCAACGTCCTGACTTTC.

The chain employs TRBV27 and TRBJ1-6; a weak D match, TRBD1 (6 bases). CDR3 length equals 15 residues. Germline V gene lookup returns CDR1 MNHEY and CDR2 SMNVEV (reference sequence). V dropped 3 bases and J dropped 7 bases, with 13 bases sitting between them. The CDR3 sequence is CASSLRRGANSPLHF. The CDR3 DNA is TGTGCCAGCAGTTTGAGGCGGGGGGCGAATTCACCCCTCCACTTT.

This clonotype came up a few times. The genes are TRBV19 and TRBJ2-1, with D uncertain. The V gene's germline CDR1 is LNHDA and CDR2 SQIVND (reference sequence). The V end was cut by 1 base, the J end by 0 bases, with 13 bases between. This CDR3 has 17 amino acids. CDR3 sequence: CASSIVWPPSSYNEQFF. As DNA, the CDR3 is TGTGCCAGTAGTATAGTTTGGCCGCCGAGCTCCTACAATGAGCAGTTCTTC. Based on the CDR3 plus reference TRBV19 and TRBJ2-1, the full variable domain is DGGITQSPKYLFRKEGQNVTLSCEQNLNHDAMYWYRQDPGQGLRLIYYSQIVNDFQKGDIAEGYSVSREKKESFPLTVTSAQKNPTAFYLCASSIVWPPSSYNEQFFGPGTRLTVL.

This clonotype has only a few counts. V and J are TRBV11-1 and TRBJ2-1, with TRBD1 matching 10 bases. The end of the DNA fits TRBJ2-7 better, so the J call may be wrong. The germline V gene has CDR1 SGHAT and CDR2 FQDESV (reference sequence). The CDR3 is made up of 14 amino acids. In DNA form, the CDR3 reads TGTGCCAGCGGCCGGGACAGGGGTACTTACGAGCAGTACTTC. Its translation: CASGRDRGTYEQYF.

The V and J genes are TRBV12-3 or TRBV12-4 and TRBJ2-5; D might be TRBD1 or TRBD2, each matching 5 bases. V was pared by 6 bases and J by 4 bases, with 15 bases between. This CDR3 has 14 residues. The CDR3 sequence is CASRGDGIPETQYF. CDR3 sequence (DNA): TGTGCCAGCAGGGGGGACGGGATCCCAGAGACCCAGTACTTC.

The chain uses TRBV6-5 and TRBJ2-1, with D unclear. Germline V gene sequence: CDR1 MNHEY, CDR2 SVGAGI. The CDR3 has 16 amino acids. V dropped 4 bases and J dropped 0 bases, with 13 bases sitting between them. The chain's CDR3 is CASSSRTESSYNEQFF. CDR3 nucleotides: TGTGCCAGCAGTTCTCGGACCGAGAGCTCCTACAATGAGCAGTTCTTC.

The V gene is TRBV12-3 or TRBV12-4, the J gene TRBJ2-5; D not certain. The J call is doubtful: the DNA matches TRBJ2-7 better. The CDR3 has 15 amino acids. The CDR3 region has the DNA TGTGCCAGCAGTTCCTCGGGTCAGATGGCCTACGAGCAGTACTTC. Amino acids: CASSSSGQMAYEQYF.

The chain employs TRBV6-6 and TRBJ1-1, with a possible D match to TRBD1 (5 bases). This CDR3 has 17 residues. Germline-derived CDR1 and CDR2 are MNHNY and SVGAGI (reference sequence). The V gene lost 0 bases and the J gene lost 0 bases, with 14 bases spanning the gap. The CDR3 loop reads CASSYSTGGLMNTEAFF. The CDR3 nucleotides are TGTGCCAGCAGTTACTCTACCGGGGGTCTGATGAACACTGAAGCTTTCTTT.

This chain links TRBV20-1 with TRBJ2-1, with 7 bases fitting TRBD1. V dropped 4 bases and J dropped 7; count of bases not matched to a gene: 7. CDR3 length: 13 amino acids. In germline, CDR1 is DFQATT, CDR2 SNEGSKA (reference sequence). The CDR3 nucleotides read TGCAGTGCTAAGGGGGCGCATGGGAATGAGCAGTTCTTC. It translates to CSAKGAHGNEQFF.

A note on this clonotype: An end of the junction does not agree with germline; a read error may underlie this. This chain links TRBV12-3 or TRBV12-4 with TRBJ2-3; the match to TRBD2 covers 10 bases. There are 15 residues in the CDR3. The CDR3, as DNA: TGTGCCAGCAGTTTATCCCTAGCGGGAGCAGATACGGAGTATTTT. It is translated as CASSLSLAGADTEYF.

The chain employs TRBV13 and TRBJ2-5, with 7 bases lining up with TRBD1. The J call is in doubt because the DNA end fits TRBJ2-7 better. The CDR3 contains 13 residues. Per germline, CDR1 PRHDT and CDR2 FYEKMQ (reference sequence). The CDR3 loop reads CASSRGTAYEQYF. The CDR3 DNA reads TGTGCCAGCAGCCGAGGGACAGCCTACGAGCAGTACTTC.

The rearrangement uses TRBV15 and TRBJ2-7; D unclear. This CDR3 spans 12 amino acids. The germline CDR1 and CDR2 sequences are LNHNV and YYDKDF (reference sequence). Trimming took 5 bases from V and 5 from J, leaving 10 bases between them. Here the CDR3 reads CATSGVRDEQYF. Here the CDR3 DNA reads TGTGCCACCAGCGGAGTTAGGGACGAGCAGTACTTC.

The J gene is TRBJ1-3, the V gene TRBV6-5; no clear D. The CDR3 loop spans 14 amino acids. Germline CDR1 is MNHEY and CDR2 is SVGAGI. The germline V and J ends were trimmed by 5 bases and 1 base, with 9 bases remaining between them. For the CDR3, the DNA is TGTGCCAGCAGTCTTATCGGTTCTGGAAACACCATATATTTT. Its protein is CASSLIGSGNTIYF.

V is TRBV5-1 and J is TRBJ2-1; TRBD1 agrees at 11 bases. CDR1 and CDR2 (germline): SGHRS, YFSETQ. This CDR3 spans 17 amino acids. The junction had 11 bases not matched to a gene; V was cut back by 7 bases and J by 2 bases. The CDR3 reads CASGTGGLLRTYNEQFF. CDR3 sequence (DNA): TGCGCCAGCGGGACAGGGGGGCTCCTCCGTACCTACAATGAGCAGTTCTTC.

Only a few counts were recorded for this clonotype. The junction does not match germline at one end; this may be a read error. V is TRBV28 and J is TRBJ2-3; 15 positions agree with TRBD2. Germline V gene data show CDR1 as MDHEN and CDR2 as SYDVKM. The CDR3 is made up of 15 amino acids. As DNA, the CDR3 is TGTGCCGGCAGTGGGACTAGCGGGAGGACAGATACGCAGTATTTT. It yields the protein CAGSGTSGRTDTQYF. The full variable domain, rest sourced from reference TRBV28 and TRBJ2-3, is DVKVTQSSRYLVKRTGEKVFLECVQDMDHENMFWYRQDPGLGLRLIYFSYDVKMKEKGDIPEGYSVSREKKERFSLILESASTNQTSMYLCAGSGTSGRTDTQYFGPGTRLTVL.

The V gene is TRBV9, the J gene TRBJ1-2, with D unresolved. The CDR3 has 11 residues. The germline CDR1 and CDR2 sequences are SGDLS and YYNGEE. Trimming left V 3 bases short and J 5 bases short, with 5 bases between. CDR3 coding DNA: TGTGCCAGCAGCGCCGATTATGGCTACACCTTC. It specifies CASSADYGYTF.

This clonotype was counted at least ten times. CDR3 amino acids: CSALSGSSYNEQFF. CDR3 DNA sequence: TGCAGTGCCCTTAGCGGGAGCTCCTACAATGAGCAGTTCTTC. This chain connects TRBV20-1 to TRBJ2-1; 9 nucleotides line up with TRBD2. CDR1 is DFQATT, CDR2 SNEGSKA, per germline (reference sequence). The trim removed 6 bases at V and 0 bases at J, leaving 3 bases unmatched. There are 14 residues in the CDR3.

The table lists this clonotype with a few counts. This chain connects TRBV29-1 to TRBJ1-1, with a weak D call TRBD1 (5 bases). The germline CDR1 and CDR2 sequences are SQVTM and ANQGSEA. Trimming cost V 1 base and J 0 bases, with 6 bases left between them. The CDR3 has 13 residues. CDR3 amino acids: CSVEGQLNTEAFF. The CDR3, as DNA: TGCAGCGTTGAAGGACAGCTGAACACTGAAGCTTTCTTT.

This clonotype was observed a handful of times. The chain is built from TRBV11-2 and TRBJ2-1; 7 bases are a match to TRBD2. CDR1 and CDR2 from the germline V gene are SGHAT and FQNNGV. The CDR3 covers 15 residues. Losses at the gene ends were 3 bases for V and 4 bases for J; bases not matched to a gene: 6. This CDR3 is CASSLRWGGYNEQFF. The CDR3 DNA sequence: TGTGCCAGCAGCTTGAGATGGGGAGGGTACAATGAGCAGTTCTTC.

This chain joins TRBV11-1 and TRBJ2-1; D is unclear. CDR1 is SGHAT, CDR2 FQDESV, per germline (reference sequence). The CDR3 runs to 20 residues. V lost 6 bases and J lost 3, with 30 bases in between. The CDR3 loop reads CASSYGRPGPSSPYYNEQFF. DNA of the CDR3: TGTGCCAGCAGTTATGGACGTCCGGGTCCCTCTTCTCCTTACTACAATGAGCAGTTCTTC.

This clonotype was seen more than once but under ten times. The CDR3 loop is CASSPSDRIFGGYTF. The DNA for the CDR3 is TGTGCCAGCAGTCCATCGGACAGAATCTTCGGCGGCTACACCTTC. The chain employs TRBV27 and TRBJ1-2; tentatively, D is TRBD1 (6 bases). Germline assignment: CDR1 MNHEY and CDR2 SMNVEV (reference sequence). The ends were cut back, 5 bases at V and 8 bases at J, with 21 bases in the middle. The CDR3 loop spans 15 amino acids.

There are a few counts of this clonotype. The gene calls are TRBV7-3 and TRBJ2-5, with D perhaps given as TRBD1 or TRBD2 (6 bases each). The V gene's germline CDR1 is SGHTA and CDR2 FQGTGA. Deletions cut 6 bases from V and 13 bases from J, with 18 bases between. The CDR3 is 12 amino acids. The CDR3 reads CASSSTRGVLYF. DNA for the CDR3: TGTGCCAGCAGTTCCACTAGGGGGGTCTTGTACTTC.

The chain combines TRBV20-1 with TRBJ2-4, with TRBD2 identical over 12 bases. CDR1 DFQATT and CDR2 SNEGSKA come from the germline V gene (reference sequence). J was trimmed by 8 bases and V by 5 bases; bases with no gene match: 13. The CDR3 length is 16 residues. The CDR3 spells CSARPLAGGRIDIQYF. For the CDR3, the DNA is TGCAGTGCTCGGCCCCTAGCGGGAGGGCGTATTGACATTCAGTACTTC.

This clonotype came up once. This may stem from a read error, because a much larger clone lies one nucleotide away. The chain has TRBV7-9 and TRBJ2-7, with 7 bases fitting TRBD2. The CDR3 covers 12 residues. In germline, CDR1 is SEHNR, CDR2 FQNEAQ (reference sequence). The CDR3 region is CVSGRESYEQYF. The CDR3 DNA reads TGTGTCAGCGGGCGGGAGTCCTACGAGCAGTACTTC.

The J gene is TRBJ1-4, the V gene TRBV4-3; D is unclear. Trimming stripped 2 bases from V and 5 bases from J, with 12 bases between. The V gene's germline CDR1 is LGHNA and CDR2 YSLEER. The CDR3 covers 15 residues. CDR3 in amino acids: CASSQTVSSNEKLFF. The CDR3 DNA sequence: TGCGCCAGCAGCCAAACGGTTTCCTCAAATGAAAAACTGTTTTTT.

This sequence joins TRBV5-8 and TRBJ2-2; D is unresolved. The V end lost 2 bases, the J end lost 4 bases, and 15 bases lay between the germline ends. CDR1 is SGHTS and CDR2 is YDEGEE in the germline V gene. The CDR3 length is 16 residues. This CDR3 reads CASSFRSLIFTGELFF. Here the CDR3 DNA reads TGTGCCAGCAGCTTTCGCTCCTTAATCTTCACCGGGGAGCTGTTTTTT.

This chain links TRBV9 with TRBJ2-3; 7 nucleotides align to TRBD2. This CDR3 contains 17 residues. Looked up from germline, CDR1 is SGDLS and CDR2 is YYNGEE. V shed 6 bases and J 3 bases; nucleotides not matched to a gene: 16. CDR3 in DNA: TGTGCCAGCAAATTCACGGAGGTTGGCGGGAGTACAGATACGCAGTATTTT. Translation: CASKFTEVGGSTDTQYF.

This sequence joins TRBV7-3 and TRBJ1-5; a weak D match, TRBD1 (5 bases). CDR1 is SGHTA, CDR2 FQGTGA, per germline. Trimming shortened V by 7 bases and J by 3 bases, and 16 bases separated the two germline ends. The CDR3 covers 15 residues. CDR3 amino acids: CASTSDRKYNQPQHF. The CDR3 DNA sequence: TGTGCCAGCACCAGCGACAGAAAATACAATCAGCCCCAGCATTTT.